The next 12 T cell receptor beta chains were all read from a single sample in a study of T cell changes during pregnancy in multiple sclerosis. Repertoires were generated with immunoSEQ multiplex PCR, while TCRdb's copy carries only in-frame clones and drops some. Of about 39,000 clones detected, approximately 94% appear once; the ten largest clones hold 1.7%. Here the sequenced sample was peripheral blood, taken in the third trimester of pregnancy. These receptors were obtained from a female donor with multiple sclerosis, enrolled in a pregnancy study.

V is TRBV5-6 and J is TRBJ2-1; TRBD1 matches at 10 bases. The CDR3 covers 15 residues. The germline V gene has CDR1 SGHDT and CDR2 YYEEEE. The V gene end was trimmed by 3 bases and the J gene end by 15 bases; junction bases not matched to a gene: 15. The CDR3 region has the DNA TGTGCCAGCAGCTCGCCCGACAGGGGGCAAATTAGGGGGTTCTTC. Its translation: CASSSPDRGQIRGFF.

V is TRBV6-1 and J is TRBJ2-3; 13 bases are shared with TRBD2. The germline gives CDR1 MNHNS, CDR2 SASEGT. This CDR3 is 16 amino acids long. V shed 3 bases and J 4 bases; nucleotides not matched to a gene: 4. The DNA of the CDR3 is TGTGCCAGCAGTGAGTGGACTAGCGGGAGCTCAGATACGCAGTATTTT. Its translation: CASSEWTSGSSDTQYF.

The chain employs TRBV7-6 and TRBJ2-1; D perhaps matches TRBD1 (6 bases). Germline lookup yields CDR1 SGHVS and CDR2 FNYEAQ. There are 15 residues in the CDR3. V lost 5 bases to trimming and J lost 6 bases, with 17 bases between them. The CDR3, as DNA: TGTGCCAGCAGCCAAGACCAGGGGAGTATCAATGAGCAGTTCTTC. Amino acid sequence: CASSQDQGSINEQFF.

The chain links TRBV6-5 to TRBJ1-2; D perhaps matches TRBD1 (6 bases). Germline V CDR1 and CDR2: MNHEY, SVGAGI. V gave up 4 bases and J gave up 8 bases, with 14 bases separating them. The CDR3 is 13 residues long. CDR3 DNA: TGTGCCAGCAGTTTACTCAGTGGGGGCGGCTACACCTTC. This codes for CASSLLSGGGYTF.

V gene TRBV13 combines with J gene TRBJ2-3; D is uncertain. Between the trimmed V and J ends, which lost 5 bases and 5 bases, there was a span of 5 bases. The CDR3 totals 11 residues. Germline CDR1 and CDR2: PRHDT and FYEKMQ (reference sequence). The CDR3 region is CASSNIDTQYF. The CDR3 DNA reads as TGTGCCAGCAGCAATATAGATACGCAGTATTTT.

The gene calls are TRBV6-1 and TRBJ2-7; D possibly corresponds to TRBD1 (5 bases). The CDR3 runs to 13 residues. Germline loops: CDR1 MNHNS, CDR2 SASEGT. Trimming shortened V by 5 bases and J by 7 bases, and 15 bases separated the two germline ends. CDR3 in amino acids: CASSPYPGMEQYF. The DNA of the CDR3 is TGTGCCAGCAGTCCTTACCCAGGGATGGAGCAGTACTTC.

V and J are TRBV7-2 and TRBJ2-3; D unresolved. CDR1 is SGHTA, CDR2 FQGNSA, per germline. V lost 5 bases, J lost 0 bases, and 9 bases lay in between. The CDR3 contains 14 residues. As DNA, the CDR3 is TGTGCCAGCAGCCCCCAGACTAGCACAGATACGCAGTATTTT. This sequence encodes CASSPQTSTDTQYF.

Comment on this clone: The junction shows a germline mismatch at one end, possibly a read error. The chain carries TRBV5-1 and TRBJ2-2; TRBD2 matches 10 bases. This CDR3 is 17 amino acids long. Germline-derived CDR1 and CDR2 are SGHRS and YFSETQ. The CDR3 DNA reads TGCGCCAGCAGCTTGAGGTCGGGACTAGCGAAGACCGGGGAGCTGTTTTTT. Translating it yields CASSLRSGLAKTGELFF.

The rearrangement links TRBV5-1 to TRBJ1-2, with TRBD1 identical over 8 bases. This CDR3 spans 13 amino acids. V trimming: 4 bases; J trimming: 5 bases; junction bases outside the gene matches: 4. Germline V gene data show CDR1 as SGHRS and CDR2 as YFSETQ. For the CDR3, the DNA is TGCGCCAGCAGCCCAGGACAGGGATATGGCTACACCTTC. This translates into CASSPGQGYGYTF.

The chain recombines TRBV28 with TRBJ2-7; 7 bases are a match to TRBD1. Trimming removed 6 bases from V and 0 bases from J; junction bases left unmatched: 11. Germline-derived CDR1 and CDR2 are MDHEN and SYDVKM. CDR3 length: 16 residues. The CDR3 here is CASRSSPGQSSYEQYF. CDR3 sequence (DNA): TGTGCCAGCAGGTCATCCCCGGGACAGAGCTCCTACGAGCAGTACTTC. Looking up the rest from reference TRBV28 and TRBJ2-7 gives the full variable domain: DVKVTQSSRYLVKRTGEKVFLECVQDMDHENMFWYRQDPGLGLRLIYFSYDVKMKEKGDIPEGYSVSREKKERFSLILESASTNQTSMYLCASRSSPGQSSYEQYFGPGTRLTVT.

In this sample, this clone turned up once. This sequence joins TRBV11-3 and TRBJ1-6; TRBD1 matches at 8 bases. Germline V gives CDR1 SGHNT, CDR2 YENEEA. V lost 5 bases and J lost 10; bases outside the gene matches: 7. This CDR3 comprises 14 residues. CDR3 DNA sequence: TGTGCCAGCAGCCAGACAGGGGTGAACTCACCCCTCCACTTT. This encodes CASSQTGVNSPLHF.

The chain recombines TRBV5-6 with TRBJ2-7; TRBD1 matches 7 bases. With V trimmed by 0 bases and J by 6 bases, 3 bases remained unmatched. Germline lookup yields CDR1 SGHDT and CDR2 YYEEEE. The CDR3 totals 13 residues. CDR3 nucleotides: TGTGCCAGCAGCTTGGTTACAGGGGTCGAGCAGTACTTC. This sequence encodes CASSLVTGVEQYF.